This paragraph reports one T cell receptor beta chain. The data are from a study of blood T cell repertoires in COVID-19. Here immunoSEQ multiplex PCR was the method, and the copy in TCRdb shows in-frame clones only, minus some. The sample gives approximately 240,000 clones, approximately 86% of which show up once; about 3.1% is in the top ten. Between the trimmed V and J ends, which lost 3 bases and 2 bases, there was a span of 11 bases. This CDR3 contains 14 residues. Germline V gives CDR1 KGHSH, CDR2 LQKENI. The chain links TRBV18 to TRBJ2-7; tentative D call: TRBD1 (6 bases). This clonotype was obtained from a woman in her twenties or thirties who had recovered from COVID-19. Source material: peripheral blood. The CDR3 loop is CASSPGQGPYEQYF. In DNA form, the CDR3 reads TGTGCCAGCTCACCTGGCCAGGGGCCCTACGAGCAGTACTTC.